These 20 T cell receptor beta chains share one sample of origin, sequenced in a study of blood T cell repertoires in COVID-19. Profiled with immunoSEQ multiplex PCR; TCRdb holds only in-frame clones, not every one. The table records 150,000 to 200,000 clones, approximately 92% of them present only once. The sequencing input was peripheral blood. All receptors come from a woman between 45 and 60 years old with acute or convalescent COVID-19.

This chain joins TRBV9 and TRBJ2-1; no clear D gene. The CDR3 is 11 amino acids. Germline loops: CDR1 SGDLS, CDR2 YYNGEE. Deletions cut 3 bases from V and 10 bases from J, with 8 bases between. Here the CDR3 DNA reads TGTGCCAGCAGCGGATTGAGAGAGCAGTTCTTC. It encodes CASSGLREQFF.

The V gene is TRBV9, the J gene TRBJ1-3; tentatively, D is TRBD1 (5 bases). CDR1 and CDR2 from the germline V gene are SGDLS and YYNGEE. With 0 bases removed from V and 0 bases from J, the gap between germline ends came to 13 bases. The CDR3 length is 17 residues. CDR3 sequence: CASSVGWGGSSGNTIYF. The CDR3 nucleotides are TGTGCCAGCAGCGTAGGGTGGGGGGGTTCCTCTGGAAACACCATATATTTT.

This sequence joins TRBV18 and TRBJ1-2, with TRBD1 matching over 8 bases. The CDR3 runs to 14 residues. Germline CDR1 reads KGHSH; CDR2 reads LQKENI. V lost 6 bases and J lost 6; bases outside the gene matches: 9. The CDR3 sequence: CASSPQGALNGYTF. Here the CDR3 DNA reads TGTGCCAGCTCGCCCCAGGGGGCGCTTAATGGCTACACCTTC.

The chain has TRBV6-5 and TRBJ1-2; TRBD1 might be the D (5 bases). Germline CDR1 MNHEY, CDR2 SVGAGI. Trimming cost V 8 bases and J 2 bases, with 12 bases left between them. This CDR3 comprises 13 residues. The CDR3 protein is CASRGGVNYGYTF. Written as DNA, the CDR3 is TGTGCCAGCCGCGGGGGGGTGAACTATGGCTACACCTTC.

V is TRBV30 and J is TRBJ1-2; D unresolved. The V and J ends lost 6 bases and 8 bases respectively, with 13 bases between them. Germline CDR1 is GTSNPN and CDR2 is SVGIG (reference sequence). The length of the CDR3 is 11 residues. Here the CDR3 reads CACHLGYGYTF. The CDR3 nucleotides are TGTGCCTGCCACCTCGGGTACGGCTACACCTTC.

The gene calls are TRBV6-4 and TRBJ1-1; tentative D call: TRBD1 (5 bases). Germline V gene sequence: CDR1 MRHNA, CDR2 SNTAGT. Trimming removed 6 bases at V and 0 bases at J, with 11 bases between. The CDR3 contains 14 residues. As DNA, the CDR3 is TGTGCCAGCAGGAAGGGGTTCATGAACACTGAAGCTTTCTTT. It is translated as CASRKGFMNTEAFF.

The chain uses TRBV7-9 and TRBJ1-2; 9 nucleotides match TRBD1. Germline V gene data show CDR1 as SEHNR and CDR2 as FQNEAQ (reference sequence). This CDR3 is 13 amino acids long. V lost 4 bases to trimming and J lost 9 bases; unmatched junction nucleotides: 6. The CDR3 bases are TGTGCCAGCAGCTCCACAGGGGGCGGGAGCTACACCTTC. Encoded protein: CASSSTGGGSYTF.

This chain connects TRBV7-9 to TRBJ1-1, with TRBD1 matching 7 bases. With 1 base clipped from V and 10 bases from J, the junction kept 6 bases outside the gene matches. Germline CDR1 and CDR2: SEHNR and FQNEAQ (reference sequence). The CDR3 extends over 13 amino acids. CDR3 protein: CASSLGQGGRAFF. CDR3 in DNA: TGTGCCAGCAGCTTAGGACAGGGCGGTAGAGCTTTCTTT.

This clone appeared once. The chain combines TRBV7-5 with TRBJ1-2. TRBV7-5 is a documented pseudogene. This CDR3 is built from 12 residues. The CDR3 DNA sequence: TGTGTCAGAAGCGGAGGGACCGCAATCTGGACCTTC. Translation: CVRSGGTAIWTF.

The chain employs TRBV19 and TRBJ1-5; TRBD1 might be the D (6 bases). CDR1 LNHDA and CDR2 SQIVND come from the germline V gene (reference sequence). Trimming shortened V by 7 bases and J by 11 bases, and 15 bases separated the two germline ends. This CDR3 comprises 12 residues. DNA of the CDR3: TGTGCCAGTACCGAGGGGGTCGGGACCCAGCATTTT. This sequence encodes CASTEGVGTQHF.

This chain joins TRBV13 and TRBJ1-1; D not certain. The CDR3 spans 13 residues. V was pared by 3 bases and J by 2 bases, with 7 bases between. Germline loops: CDR1 PRHDT, CDR2 FYEKMQ (reference sequence). CDR3 residues: CASSFFRNTEAFF. CDR3 coding DNA: TGTGCCAGCAGCTTTTTCAGAAACACTGAAGCTTTCTTT. The full variable domain, completed using reference TRBV13 and TRBJ1-1, is AAGVIQSPRHLIKEKRETATLKCYPIPRHDTVYWYQQGPGQDPQFLISFYEKMQSDKGSIPDRFSAQQFSDYHSELNMSSLELGDSALYFCASSFFRNTEAFFGQGTRLTVV.

CDR3 in DNA: TGTGCCAGCAGCTTGGCGGGTAATAATGAAAAACTGTTTTTT. Translation gives CASSLAGNNEKLFF. The chain uses TRBV5-6 and TRBJ1-4, with D unresolved. Per the germline V gene, CDR1 is SGHDT and CDR2 is YYEEEE. This CDR3 is 14 amino acids long. V was trimmed by 0 bases and J by 4 bases, leaving 7 bases between them. Supplemented by reference TRBV5-6 and TRBJ1-4, the full variable domain reads DAGVTQSPTHLIKTRGQQVTLRCSPKSGHDTVSWYQQALGQGPQFIFQYYEEEERQRGNFPDRFSGHQFPNYSSELNVNALLLGDSALYLCASSLAGNNEKLFFGSGTQLSVL.

The genes are TRBV30 and TRBJ1-1, with a possible D match to TRBD1 (5 bases). Germline-derived CDR1 and CDR2 are GTSNPN and SVGIG (reference sequence). Trimming took off 2 bases at V and 4 bases at J, with 11 bases between the two ends. The CDR3 runs to 13 residues. This CDR3 reads CAWSWGVGTEAFF. Written as DNA, the CDR3 is TGTGCCTGGAGTTGGGGGGTTGGCACTGAAGCTTTCTTT.

V usage is TRBV19 and J usage is TRBJ2-1; TRBD2 matches 8 bases. Germline V CDR1 and CDR2: LNHDA, SQIVND (reference sequence). With 3 bases clipped from V and 8 bases from J, the junction kept 9 bases outside the gene matches. The CDR3 loop spans 15 amino acids. CDR3 sequence: CASSISPGGVDEQFF. Here the CDR3 DNA reads TGTGCCAGTAGTATTTCCCCGGGAGGGGTGGATGAGCAGTTCTTC.

The J gene is TRBJ1-1, the V gene TRBV19; 9 bases map to TRBD1. Trimming took 0 bases from V and 13 from J; bases not matched to a gene: 6. Germline V lookup: CDR1 LNHDA, CDR2 SQIVND (reference sequence). The CDR3 length is 13 residues. CDR3: CASSIDRDRVLFF. The CDR3 nucleotides are TGTGCCAGTAGTATAGACCGGGACAGGGTTCTTTTCTTT.

The chain combines TRBV24-1 with TRBJ1-2, with 7 bases lining up with TRBD1. The V gene end was trimmed by 4 bases and the J gene end by 4 bases; junction bases not matched to a gene: 5. Germline-derived CDR1 and CDR2 are KGHDR and SFDVKD. This CDR3 is built from 14 residues. The CDR3 loop is CATSDDDRVYGYTF. The CDR3 nucleotides are TGTGCCACCAGTGACGACGACAGGGTCTATGGCTACACCTTC.

A remark on this clone: Other nucleotide sequences in the sample specify the same CDR3. This chain uses TRBV2 with TRBJ1-5; D remains unclear. Trimming left V 6 bases short and J 5 bases short, with 5 bases between. Germline CDR1 SNHLY, CDR2 FYNNEI. The length of the CDR3 is 11 residues. CDR3 amino acids: CASRGDQPQHF. In DNA, the CDR3 is TGTGCCAGCAGGGGAGATCAGCCCCAGCATTTT.

This chain connects TRBV20-1 to TRBJ2-2, with a weak D call TRBD1 (6 bases). Per germline, CDR1 DFQATT and CDR2 SNEGSKA (reference sequence). The CDR3 spans 15 residues. Trimming cost V 3 bases and J 6 bases, with 17 bases left between them. The CDR3 DNA reads TGCAGTGCTAGTCCGCATGACAGGCCCCCCGGGGAGCTGTTTTTT. Amino acid sequence: CSASPHDRPPGELFF.

The chain joins TRBV10-3 to TRBJ2-1, with 9 bases aligning to TRBD1. Germline CDR1 and CDR2: ENHRY and SYGVKD. Losses at the gene ends were 5 bases for V and 12 bases for J; bases not matched to a gene: 14. This CDR3 spans 15 amino acids. For the CDR3, the DNA is TGTGCCATCAGTCTTTCGATGGACAGGGGATCGGGGCAGTTCTTC. This translates into CAISLSMDRGSGQFF.

The V call is TRBV7-6, the J call TRBJ2-1; D is unresolved. The CDR3 extends over 15 amino acids. Trimming took 1 base from V and 7 from J, leaving 14 bases between them. Germline loops: CDR1 SGHVS, CDR2 FNYEAQ. The CDR3: CASSLVRSVSNEQFF. CDR3 coding DNA: TGTGCCAGCAGCTTAGTAAGAAGCGTATCAAATGAGCAGTTCTTC.